The rows below give T cell receptor beta chains drawn from one sample of a study of T cells in Graves' hyperthyroidism and ophthalmopathy. TCRdb re-called the multiplex PCR reads with MiXCR, one entry per CDR3 protein. The sample contains under 300,000 distinct CDR3 sequences, approximately 20% of which appear only once. The sequenced sample was blood. Receptors originate from a man aged 30-40 years with Graves' ophthalmopathy. CDR3s include the opening cysteine and the closing phenylalanine or tryptophan. D genes are given only for firm matches. Expanded clones get a size class; other rows say once, few or many, or leave the size out.

abundance: many
d_gene: -
v_gene: TRBV5-1
len: 15
CDR3aa: CASSLEPASSYEQYF

abundance: many
d_gene: TRBD1
v_gene: TRBV28
len: 19
CDR3aa: CASSATGTGDIVSYNEQFF

abundance: many
d_gene: TRBD2
v_gene: TRBV20-1
len: 15
CDR3aa: CSARAGLAGGFEQYF

abundance: -
d_gene: -
v_gene: TRBV19
len: 15
CDR3aa: CATTGQTSGANVLTF

abundance: many
d_gene: -
v_gene: TRBV6-1
len: 15
CDR3aa: CASSEGPPTYNEQFF

abundance: -
d_gene: TRBD2
v_gene: TRBV2
len: 15
CDR3aa: CASKRTSGRNNEQFF

abundance: many
d_gene: -
v_gene: TRBV3-1
len: 15
CDR3aa: CASSQNRDGSYEQYF

abundance: many
d_gene: -
v_gene: TRBV11-2
len: 15
CDR3aa: CASSLDRGRSYEQYF

abundance: -
d_gene: -
v_gene: TRBV28
len: 13
CDR3aa: CASSKAGPGELFF

abundance: -
d_gene: -
v_gene: TRBV27
len: 14
CDR3aa: CASSLKGSSYEQYF

abundance: many
d_gene: -
v_gene: TRBV3-1
len: 15
CDR3aa: CASSHPRDMNTEAFF

abundance: many
d_gene: -
v_gene: TRBV7-3
len: 13
CDR3aa: CASSIQQNTEAFF

abundance: few
d_gene: -
v_gene: TRBV18
len: 16
CDR3aa: CASSQGNILAKNIQYF

abundance: -
d_gene: -
v_gene: TRBV9
len: 16
CDR3aa: CASSVTTWASGNTIYF

abundance: -
d_gene: -
v_gene: TRBV11-2
len: 12
CDR3aa: CATAIRDTEAFF

abundance: -
d_gene: TRBD1
v_gene: TRBV11-3
len: 16
CDR3aa: CASSLKAGTGINEQFF

abundance: -
d_gene: TRBD2
v_gene: TRBV20-1
len: 15
CDR3aa: CSARDRASGSYEQYF

abundance: many
d_gene: -
v_gene: TRBV18
len: 13
CDR3aa: CASSEQPEVEAFF